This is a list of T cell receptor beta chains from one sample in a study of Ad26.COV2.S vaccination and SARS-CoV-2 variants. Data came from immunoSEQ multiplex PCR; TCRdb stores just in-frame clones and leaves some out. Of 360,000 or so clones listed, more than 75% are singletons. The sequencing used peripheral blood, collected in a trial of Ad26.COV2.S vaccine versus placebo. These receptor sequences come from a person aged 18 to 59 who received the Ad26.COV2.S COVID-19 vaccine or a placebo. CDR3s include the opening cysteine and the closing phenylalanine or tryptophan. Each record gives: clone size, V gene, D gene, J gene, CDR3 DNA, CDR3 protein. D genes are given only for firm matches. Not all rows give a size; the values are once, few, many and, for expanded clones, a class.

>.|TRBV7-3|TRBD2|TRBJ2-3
TGTGCCAGCAGCTTAGGCCTGTCTAGCGGGGGGGTATCAGATACGCAGTATTTT
CASSLGLSSGGVSDTQYF
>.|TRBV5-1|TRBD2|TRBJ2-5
TGCGCCAGCAGTACCGGGAGGGAGACCCAGTACTTC
CASSTGRETQYF
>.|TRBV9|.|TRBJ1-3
TGTGCCAGCAGCTCCCCACCGACGGGTGGAAACACCATATATTTT
CASSSPPTGGNTIYF
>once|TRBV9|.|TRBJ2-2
TGTGCCAGCGAAAGACCAAACACCGGGGAGCTGTTTTTT
CASERPNTGELFF
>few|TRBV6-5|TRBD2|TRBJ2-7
TGTGCCAGCAGTTACGAAGCGGGGGGATCCTACGAGCAGTACTTC
CASSYEAGGSYEQYF
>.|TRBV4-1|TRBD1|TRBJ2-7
TGCGCCAGCAGCCAGGTGACAGGGGGACCCTACGAGCAGTACTTC
CASSQVTGGPYEQYF
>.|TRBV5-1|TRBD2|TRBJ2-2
TGCGCCAGCAGTAGCGGGGGAGCCAACACCGGGGAGCTGTTTTTT
CASSSGGANTGELFF
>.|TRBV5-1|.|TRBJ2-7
TGCGCCAGCAGCCCCGACAGCTCCTACGAGCAGTACTTC
CASSPDSSYEQYF
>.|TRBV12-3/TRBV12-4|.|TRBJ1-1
TGTGCCAGCAGTTTTCCGAACACTGAAGCTTTCTTT
CASSFPNTEAFF
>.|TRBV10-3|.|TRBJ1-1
TGTGCCATCAGGGAGCCCCGGGAGATGAACACTGAAGCTTTCTTT
CAIREPREMNTEAFF
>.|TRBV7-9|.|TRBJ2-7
TGTGCCAGCAGCCAAATGACAGAATCCTACGAGCAGTACTTC
CASSQMTESYEQYF
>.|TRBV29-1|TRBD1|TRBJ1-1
TGCAGCGTTGCCCCACCAGGGACAGACACTGAAGCTTTCTTT
CSVAPPGTDTEAFF
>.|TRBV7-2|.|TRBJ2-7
TGTGCCAGCAGCTTGACCCAGGTAGGGTTCTCCTACGAGCAGTACTTC
CASSLTQVGFSYEQYF
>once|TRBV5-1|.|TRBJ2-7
TGCGCCAGCATTGCACTTTATGGGGGCCGGGATCCAAAGGGGTACGAGCAGTACTTC
CASIALYGGRDPKGYEQYF
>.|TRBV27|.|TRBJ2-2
TGTGCCAGCAGTTTTACCGGGGAGCTGTTTTTT
CASSFTGELFF
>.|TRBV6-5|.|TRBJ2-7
TGTGCCAGCACCCAGAAGTGGAAGACCTACGAGCAGTACTTC
CASTQKWKTYEQYF
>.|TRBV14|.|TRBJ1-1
TGTGCCAGCAGACTTTACAGGGACACTGAAGCTTTCTTT
CASRLYRDTEAFF
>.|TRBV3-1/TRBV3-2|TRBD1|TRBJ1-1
TGTGCCAGCAGCCAAGCGGACAGGGAAGCTTTCTTT
CASSQADREAFF